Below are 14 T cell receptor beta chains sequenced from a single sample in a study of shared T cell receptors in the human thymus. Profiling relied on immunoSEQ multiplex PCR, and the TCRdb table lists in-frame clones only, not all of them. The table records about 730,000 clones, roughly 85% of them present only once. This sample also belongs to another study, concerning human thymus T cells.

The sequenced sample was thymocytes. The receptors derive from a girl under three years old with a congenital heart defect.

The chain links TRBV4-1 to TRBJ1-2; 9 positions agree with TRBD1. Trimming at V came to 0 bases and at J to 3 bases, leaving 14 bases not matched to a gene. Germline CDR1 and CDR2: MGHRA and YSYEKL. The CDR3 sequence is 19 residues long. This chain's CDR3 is CASSQDVYGTGFDYYGYTF. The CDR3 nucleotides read TGCGCCAGCAGCCAAGATGTTTATGGGACAGGGTTTGACTACTATGGCTACACCTTC.

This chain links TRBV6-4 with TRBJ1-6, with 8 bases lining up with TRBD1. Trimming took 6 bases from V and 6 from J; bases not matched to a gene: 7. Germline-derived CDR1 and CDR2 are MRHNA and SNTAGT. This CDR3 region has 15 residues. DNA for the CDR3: TGTGCCAGCAGGCCCCGACAGGGGACTAATTCACCCCTCCACTTT. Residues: CASRPRQGTNSPLHF.

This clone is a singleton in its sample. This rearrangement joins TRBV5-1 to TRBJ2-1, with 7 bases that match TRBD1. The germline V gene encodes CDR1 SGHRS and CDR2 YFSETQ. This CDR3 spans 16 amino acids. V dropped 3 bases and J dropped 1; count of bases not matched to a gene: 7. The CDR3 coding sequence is TGCGCCAGCAGCTCAAGGACAGGCCTTTCCTACAATGAGCAGTTCTTC. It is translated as CASSSRTGLSYNEQFF. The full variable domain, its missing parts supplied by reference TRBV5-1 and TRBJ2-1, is KAGVTQTPRYLIKTRGQQVTLSCSPISGHRSVSWYQQTPGQGLQFLFEYFSETQRNKGNFPGRFSGRQFSNSRSEMNVSTLELGDSALYLCASSSRTGLSYNEQFFGPGTRLTVL.

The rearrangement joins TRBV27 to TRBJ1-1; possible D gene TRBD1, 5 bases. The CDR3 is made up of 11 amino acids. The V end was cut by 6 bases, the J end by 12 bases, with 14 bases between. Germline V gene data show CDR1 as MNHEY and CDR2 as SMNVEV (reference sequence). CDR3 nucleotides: TGTGCCAGCAGGGGGGGGATATTGTCTTTCTTT. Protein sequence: CASRGGILSFF.

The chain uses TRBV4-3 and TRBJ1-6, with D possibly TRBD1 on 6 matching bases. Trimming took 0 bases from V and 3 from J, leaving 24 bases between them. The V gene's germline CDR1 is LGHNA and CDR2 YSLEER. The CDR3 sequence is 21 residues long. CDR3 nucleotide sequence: TGCGCCAGCAGCCAAGATCTTCGACAGGTCGAGGGGATAGACTATAATTCACCCCTCCACTTT. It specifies CASSQDLRQVEGIDYNSPLHF.

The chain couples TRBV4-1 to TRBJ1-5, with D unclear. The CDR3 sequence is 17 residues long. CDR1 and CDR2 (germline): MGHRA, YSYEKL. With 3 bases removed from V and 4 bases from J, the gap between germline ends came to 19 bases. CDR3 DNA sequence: TGCGCCAGCAGCCAGCTAGCCCGGGCCCCAGGAAATCAGCCCCAGCATTTT. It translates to CASSQLARAPGNQPQHF.

CDR3: CASSLTGGATREQFF. As DNA, the CDR3 is TGTGCCAGCAGTTTGACAGGGGGCGCGACACGTGAGCAGTTCTTC. The V call is TRBV28, the J call TRBJ2-1, with 10 bases fitting TRBD1. J lost 9 bases, V lost 3 bases, and 8 bases had no gene match. This CDR3 comprises 15 residues. Looked up from germline, CDR1 is MDHEN and CDR2 is SYDVKM.

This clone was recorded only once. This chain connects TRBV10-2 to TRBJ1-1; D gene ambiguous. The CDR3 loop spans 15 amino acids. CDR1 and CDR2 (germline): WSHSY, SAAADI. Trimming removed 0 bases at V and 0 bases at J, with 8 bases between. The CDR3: CASSESRELNTEAFF. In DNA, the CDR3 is TGCGCCAGCAGTGAGTCGAGAGAGCTGAACACTGAAGCTTTCTTT.

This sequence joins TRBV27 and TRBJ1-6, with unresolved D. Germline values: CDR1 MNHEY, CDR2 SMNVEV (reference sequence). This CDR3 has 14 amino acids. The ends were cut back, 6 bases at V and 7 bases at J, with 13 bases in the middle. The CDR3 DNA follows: TGTGCCAGCAGCTCGGGGATTCCAAATTCACCCCTCCACTTT. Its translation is CASSSGIPNSPLHF.

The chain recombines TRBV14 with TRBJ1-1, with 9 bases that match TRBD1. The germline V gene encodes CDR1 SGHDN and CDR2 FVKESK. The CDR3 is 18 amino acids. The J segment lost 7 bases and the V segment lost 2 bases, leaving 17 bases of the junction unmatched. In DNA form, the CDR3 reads TGTGCCAGCAGCCAATCGGGAAATGGACAGGGGATATCCAGTGAAGCTTTCTTT. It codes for CASSQSGNGQGISSEAFF.

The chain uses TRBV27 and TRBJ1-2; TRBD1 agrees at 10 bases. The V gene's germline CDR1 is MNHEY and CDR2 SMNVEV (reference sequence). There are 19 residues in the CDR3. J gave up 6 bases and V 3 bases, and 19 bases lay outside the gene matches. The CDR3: CASSFQIRDRGHSIHGYTF. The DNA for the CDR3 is TGTGCCAGCAGTTTCCAAATCCGGGACAGGGGACATTCCATTCATGGCTACACCTTC.

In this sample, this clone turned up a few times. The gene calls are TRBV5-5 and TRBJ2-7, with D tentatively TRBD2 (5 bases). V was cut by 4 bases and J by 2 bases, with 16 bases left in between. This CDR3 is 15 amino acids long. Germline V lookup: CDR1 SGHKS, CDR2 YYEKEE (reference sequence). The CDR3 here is CASSPIAGRAYEQYF. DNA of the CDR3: TGTGCCAGCAGCCCCATAGCCGGGCGGGCCTACGAGCAGTACTTC.

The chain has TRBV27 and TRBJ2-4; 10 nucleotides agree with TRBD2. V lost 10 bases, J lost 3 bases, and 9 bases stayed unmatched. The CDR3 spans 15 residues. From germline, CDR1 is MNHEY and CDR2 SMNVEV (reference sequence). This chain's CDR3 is CATSPGLALKNIQYF. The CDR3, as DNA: TGTGCCACTTCGCCGGGACTAGCGCTCAAAAACATTCAGTACTTC.

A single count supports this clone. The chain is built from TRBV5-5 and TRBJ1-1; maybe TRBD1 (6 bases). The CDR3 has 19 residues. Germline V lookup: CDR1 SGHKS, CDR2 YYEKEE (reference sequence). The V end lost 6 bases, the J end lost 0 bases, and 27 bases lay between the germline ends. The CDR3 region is CASTHQGAPRGSVNTEAFF. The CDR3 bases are TGTGCCAGCACCCATCAGGGAGCCCCCAGGGGATCCGTGAACACTGAAGCTTTCTTT.